One and the same sample provided the 24 T cell receptor beta chains below, sequenced in a study of cytotoxic CD8 clonotypes in ibrutinib-treated CLL (dated by TCRdb to the early 2020s). Library preparation used the immunoSEQ multiplex PCR assay. Not all clones reach the TCRdb copy of this immuneACCESS table, which keeps in-frame sequences only. Checked studies attribute under half of the gap to unresolved V genes and leave the rest unexplained. The sample table lists 150,000 to 250,000 clones, 72% of them with a count of one. The ten biggest clones cover about an eighth of the sample. Interpreted using the paper, the time point label stands for: around 2 years on ibrutinib. Here the sequenced sample was PBMCs, taken after 24 months of ibrutinib treatment. The receptors were gathered from a human donor with chronic lymphocytic leukemia.

The chain employs TRBV5-6 and TRBJ1-1, with 7 bases identical to TRBD1. This CDR3 spans 17 amino acids. J lost 5 bases, V lost 1 base, and 14 bases had no gene match. The V gene's germline CDR1 is SGHDT and CDR2 YYEEEE. The CDR3 is CASSLFVSGDSRTEAFF. DNA of the CDR3: TGTGCCAGCAGCTTGTTTGTATCGGGGGACAGTAGGACTGAAGCTTTCTTT.

The genes are TRBV10-2 and TRBJ1-2; D is perhaps TRBD1 (5 bases). The length of the CDR3 is 16 residues. V was pared by 0 bases and J by 5 bases, with 16 bases between. CDR1 and CDR2 (germline): WSHSY, SAAADI. This CDR3 is CASSESMGVITYGYTF. CDR3 in DNA: TGCGCCAGCAGTGAGTCGATGGGGGTGATCACGTATGGCTACACCTTC.

In this sample, this clone turned up a few times. This rearrangement joins TRBV11-2 to TRBJ2-7, with D uncertain. Germline lookup yields CDR1 SGHAT and CDR2 FQNNGV. This CDR3 has 14 residues. Deletions cut 1 base from V and 4 bases from J, with 11 bases between. The CDR3 loop is CASSLVGYLYEQYF. The CDR3 DNA sequence: TGTGCCAGCAGCTTAGTTGGATATTTATACGAGCAGTACTTC.

This chain joins TRBV28 and TRBJ2-1; 7 nucleotides agree with TRBD1. Per germline, CDR1 MDHEN and CDR2 SYDVKM. Unmatched junction bases numbered 14, after V lost 7 bases and J lost 5 bases. This CDR3 has 16 amino acids. CDR3 region: CASILGGVWGDNEQFF. Written as DNA, the CDR3 is TGTGCCAGCATATTAGGGGGCGTTTGGGGCGACAATGAGCAGTTCTTC.

The chain couples TRBV6-6 to TRBJ1-5; D is possibly TRBD1 (6 bases). The ends were cut back, 5 bases at V and 4 bases at J, with 12 bases in the middle. The CDR3 is 14 residues long. CDR1 and CDR2 from the germline V gene are MNHNY and SVGAGI (reference sequence). CDR3 DNA sequence: TGTGCCAGCAGTCTCGGGACAAGTAATCAGCCCCAGCATTTT. This encodes CASSLGTSNQPQHF.

The J gene is TRBJ1-2, the V gene TRBV5-1, with D hard to call. Trimming took off 2 bases at V and 0 bases at J, with 14 bases between the two ends. This CDR3 comprises 16 residues. In germline, CDR1 is SGHRS, CDR2 YFSETQ. CDR3 sequence reads: CASSFTETNANYGYTF. The CDR3 bases are TGCGCCAGCAGCTTCACGGAGACGAACGCTAACTATGGCTACACCTTC.

This chain links TRBV29-1 with TRBJ2-7; 12 bases are a match to TRBD2. The CDR3 sequence is 18 residues long. The junction had 19 bases not matched to a gene; V was cut back by 5 bases and J by 5 bases. Germline V gene lookup returns CDR1 SQVTM and CDR2 ANQGSEA. Here the CDR3 reads CSVRGKPSGRAGWDEQYF. CDR3 nucleotides: TGCAGCGTTAGAGGCAAACCTAGCGGGAGGGCCGGTTGGGACGAGCAGTACTTC.

V usage is TRBV6-1 and J usage is TRBJ1-5; 7 nucleotides align to TRBD1. Per germline, CDR1 MNHNS and CDR2 SASEGT. This CDR3 is built from 14 residues. Trimming cost V 7 bases and J 4 bases; bases outside gene matches: 7. CDR3 sequence (DNA): TGTGCCAGCACAAACGGACAGGAAAATCAGCCCCAGCATTTT. It translates to CASTNGQENQPQHF.

In its sample, this clone was seen a few times. The J gene is TRBJ2-7, the V gene TRBV7-2; D uncertain. In germline, CDR1 is SGHTA, CDR2 FQGNSA. This CDR3 is 14 amino acids long. V was clipped by 0 bases and J by 7 bases, with 13 bases between them. The CDR3 protein is CASSLARQATEQYF. The DNA for the CDR3 is TGTGCCAGCAGCTTAGCGCGACAAGCGACAGAGCAGTACTTC.

The J gene is TRBJ2-1, the V gene TRBV29-1; 12 bases agree with TRBD2. The CDR3 is 14 residues long. Trimming took 0 bases from V and 9 from J; bases not matched to a gene: 3. Germline CDR1 and CDR2: SQVTM and ANQGSEA. CDR3 nucleotides: TGCAGCGTTGAAGAGGGACTAGCGGGTAGTGAGCAGTTCTTC. This gives the protein CSVEEGLAGSEQFF.

The sample holds one count of this clone. As DNA, the CDR3 is TGTGCCATCAGTGTCCCTCCGGGTCTCAACGAGCAGTACTTC. Amino acids: CAISVPPGLNEQYF. The rearrangement joins TRBV10-3 to TRBJ2-7; D is uncertain. The V gene's germline CDR1 is ENHRY and CDR2 SYGVKD. V was clipped by 4 bases and J by 5 bases, with 15 bases between them. This CDR3 region has 14 residues.

The rearrangement uses TRBV11-2 and TRBJ2-2; 7 bases are a match to TRBD1. The CDR3 is made up of 15 amino acids. Trimming took 1 base from V and 6 from J; bases not matched to a gene: 5. CDR1 and CDR2 from the germline V gene are SGHAT and FQNNGV. This chain's CDR3 is CASSLGQGFSGELFF. CDR3 nucleotide sequence: TGTGCCAGCAGCTTAGGACAGGGATTTTCCGGGGAGCTGTTTTTT.

This rearrangement joins TRBV7-9 to TRBJ2-5; 11 bases fit TRBD2. The CDR3 is made up of 19 amino acids. CDR1 is SEHNR, CDR2 FQNEAQ, per germline (reference sequence). The junction had 20 bases not matched to a gene; V was cut back by 4 bases and J by 7 bases. The CDR3 sequence is CASSYHLAGGPSVILTQYF. As DNA, the CDR3 is TGTGCCAGCAGCTACCACTTAGCGGGAGGGCCCTCGGTTATCCTGACCCAGTACTTC.

This rearrangement joins TRBV7-2 to TRBJ2-7, with D maybe TRBD1 (6 bases). V lost 2 bases and J 5 bases, leaving 16 bases between the germline ends. This CDR3 has 15 amino acids. Germline V gene sequence: CDR1 SGHTA, CDR2 FQGNSA. CDR3 protein: CASSLKLTGNDEQYF. CDR3 sequence (DNA): TGTGCCAGCAGCTTAAAACTGACAGGAAACGACGAGCAGTACTTC.

The rearrangement joins TRBV27 to TRBJ2-6; 7 positions agree with TRBD1. The V gene end was trimmed by 6 bases and the J gene end by 1 base; junction bases not matched to a gene: 3. The germline V gene encodes CDR1 MNHEY and CDR2 SMNVEV (reference sequence). This CDR3 spans 15 amino acids. CDR3 nucleotides: TGTGCCAGCAGCAGGGGGATTTCTGGGGCCAACGTCCTGACTTTC. As protein: CASSRGISGANVLTF.

This clone was counted a few times. This sequence joins TRBV10-3 and TRBJ2-2; 10 nucleotides match TRBD2. This CDR3 has 14 amino acids. V was pared by 6 bases and J by 4 bases, with 2 bases of the junction left unmatched. In germline, CDR1 is ENHRY, CDR2 SYGVKD. The CDR3 sequence is CAISWTSGTGELFF. Here the CDR3 DNA reads TGTGCCATCAGCTGGACTAGCGGCACCGGGGAGCTGTTTTTT.

The sample holds a few counts of this clone. The genes are TRBV9 and TRBJ1-3; D possibly corresponds to TRBD1 (5 bases). CDR1 and CDR2 (germline): SGDLS, YYNGEE. The ends were cut back, 0 bases at V and 7 bases at J, with 11 bases in the middle. The CDR3 has 14 residues. The CDR3 is CASSVEIGVNTIYF. CDR3 nucleotide sequence: TGTGCCAGCAGCGTAGAAATAGGGGTTAACACCATATATTTT.

The chain couples TRBV29-1 to TRBJ1-2; D not certain. The CDR3 length is 12 residues. CDR1 is SQVTM and CDR2 is ANQGSEA in the germline V gene. Deletions cut 1 base from V and 4 bases from J, with 7 bases between. CDR3 sequence: CSVEVGTYGYTF. CDR3 coding DNA: TGCAGCGTTGAAGTCGGTACCTATGGCTACACCTTC.

The V and J genes are TRBV11-2 and TRBJ1-4; D is perhaps TRBD1 (6 bases). The length of the CDR3 is 17 residues. Germline V lookup: CDR1 SGHAT, CDR2 FQNNGV. The ends were cut back, 3 bases at V and 5 bases at J, with 19 bases in the middle. The CDR3 sequence: CASSFGQPGSGNEKLFF. The CDR3 bases are TGTGCCAGCAGCTTCGGACAGCCCGGTTCAGGGAATGAAAAACTGTTTTTT.

V and J are TRBV28 and TRBJ1-1, with D perhaps matching TRBD1 (5 bases). The CDR3 consists of 14 residues. Per germline, CDR1 MDHEN and CDR2 SYDVKM. The V and J ends lost 7 bases and 3 bases respectively, with 15 bases between them. CDR3 loop: CASISRGYYTEAFF. As DNA, the CDR3 is TGTGCCAGCATTTCCCGGGGCTACTACACTGAAGCTTTCTTT.

The V gene is TRBV5-4, the J gene TRBJ2-7; 7 bases fit TRBD1. The germline CDR1 and CDR2 sequences are SGHNT and YYREEE (reference sequence). The CDR3 has 15 residues. Losses at the gene ends were 0 bases for V and 6 bases for J; bases not matched to a gene: 9. The CDR3 region is CASSLVRQGSGEQYF. CDR3 sequence (DNA): TGTGCCAGCAGCTTGGTCAGACAGGGTTCGGGCGAGCAGTACTTC.

This chain links TRBV5-1 with TRBJ2-5; TRBD1 agrees at 9 bases. This CDR3 contains 13 residues. From germline, CDR1 is SGHRS and CDR2 YFSETQ. Trimming removed 5 bases from V and 5 bases from J; junction bases left unmatched: 4. CDR3 coding DNA: TGCGCCAGCAGAAGACAGGGGGGCGAGACCCAGTACTTC. Translation: CASRRQGGETQYF.

The chain couples TRBV19 to TRBJ2-1, with TRBD1 matching over 7 bases. CDR1 LNHDA and CDR2 SQIVND come from the germline V gene (reference sequence). This CDR3 contains 15 residues. Trimming took 4 bases from V and 0 from J; bases not matched to a gene: 3. The chain's CDR3 is CASSKGQSSYNEQFF. CDR3 in DNA: TGTGCCAGTAGTAAGGGACAGAGCTCCTACAATGAGCAGTTCTTC.

This chain connects TRBV4-3 to TRBJ2-7, with D possibly matching TRBD1 (6 bases). Per the germline V gene, CDR1 is LGHNA and CDR2 is YSLEER. The CDR3 is 15 amino acids. Trimming shortened V by 0 bases and J by 5 bases, and 14 bases separated the two germline ends. The CDR3 coding sequence is TGCGCCAGCAGCCAAGATCGGCAGGGGTTCAACGAGCAGTACTTC. Translation: CASSQDRQGFNEQYF.